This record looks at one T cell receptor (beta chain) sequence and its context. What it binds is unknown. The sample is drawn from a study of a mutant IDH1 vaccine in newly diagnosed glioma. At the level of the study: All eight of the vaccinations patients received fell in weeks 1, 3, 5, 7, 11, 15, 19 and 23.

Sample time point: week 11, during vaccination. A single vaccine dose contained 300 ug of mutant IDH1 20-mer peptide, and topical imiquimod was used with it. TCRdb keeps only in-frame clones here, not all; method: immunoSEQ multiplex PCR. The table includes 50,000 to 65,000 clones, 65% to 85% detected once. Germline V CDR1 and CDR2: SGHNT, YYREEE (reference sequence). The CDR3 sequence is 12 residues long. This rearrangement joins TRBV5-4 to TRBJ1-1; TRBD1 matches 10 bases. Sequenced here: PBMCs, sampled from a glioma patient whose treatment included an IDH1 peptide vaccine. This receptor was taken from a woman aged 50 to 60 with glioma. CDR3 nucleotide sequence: TGTGTACCGGGACAGGGGTTCACTGAAGCTTTCTTT. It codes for CVPGQGFTEAFF.